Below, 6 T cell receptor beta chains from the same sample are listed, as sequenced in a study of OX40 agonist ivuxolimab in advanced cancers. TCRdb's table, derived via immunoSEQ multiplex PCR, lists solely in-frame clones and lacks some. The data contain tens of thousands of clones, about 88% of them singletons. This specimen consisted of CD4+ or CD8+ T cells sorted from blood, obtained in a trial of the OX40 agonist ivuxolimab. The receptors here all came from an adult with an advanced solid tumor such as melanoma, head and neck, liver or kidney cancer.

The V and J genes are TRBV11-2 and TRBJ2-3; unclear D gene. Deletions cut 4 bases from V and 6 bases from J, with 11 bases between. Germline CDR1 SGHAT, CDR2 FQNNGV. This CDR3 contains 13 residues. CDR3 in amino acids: CASSYELGDTQYF. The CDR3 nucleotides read TGTGCCAGCAGCTACGAACTCGGGGATACGCAGTATTTT.

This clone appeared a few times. In DNA, the CDR3 is TGTGCCAGCAGTTTTAGATGGTATAATCAGCCCCAGCATTTT. Its translation: CASSFRWYNQPQHF. The genes are TRBV28 and TRBJ1-5, with D unresolved. V was trimmed by 3 bases and J by 4 bases, leaving 10 bases between them. In germline, CDR1 is MDHEN, CDR2 SYDVKM. This CDR3 comprises 14 residues.

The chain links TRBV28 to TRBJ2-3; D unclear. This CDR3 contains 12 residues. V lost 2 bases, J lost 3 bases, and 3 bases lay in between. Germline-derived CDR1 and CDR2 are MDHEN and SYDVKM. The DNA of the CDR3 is TGTGCCAGCAGTTTAGGAACAGATACGCAGTATTTT. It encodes CASSLGTDTQYF.

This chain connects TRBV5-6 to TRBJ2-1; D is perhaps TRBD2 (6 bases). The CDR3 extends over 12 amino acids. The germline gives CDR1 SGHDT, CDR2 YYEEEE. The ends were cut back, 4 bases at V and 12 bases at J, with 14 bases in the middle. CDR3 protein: CASSKDYRGQFF. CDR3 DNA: TGTGCCAGCAGCAAGGACTACCGTGGGCAGTTCTTC.

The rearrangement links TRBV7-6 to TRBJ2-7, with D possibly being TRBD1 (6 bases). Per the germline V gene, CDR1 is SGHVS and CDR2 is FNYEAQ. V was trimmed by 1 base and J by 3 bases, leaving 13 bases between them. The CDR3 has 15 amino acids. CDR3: CASSLGDKGGYEQYF. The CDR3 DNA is TGTGCCAGCAGCTTAGGCGATAAAGGGGGCTACGAGCAGTACTTC.

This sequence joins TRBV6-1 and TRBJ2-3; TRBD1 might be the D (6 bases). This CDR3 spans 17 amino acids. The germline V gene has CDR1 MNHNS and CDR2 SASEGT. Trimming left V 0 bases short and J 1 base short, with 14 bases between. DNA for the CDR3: TGTGCCAGCAGTGAAGCGCCACAGGGTCCTCGCACAGATACGCAGTATTTT. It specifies CASSEAPQGPRTDTQYF.